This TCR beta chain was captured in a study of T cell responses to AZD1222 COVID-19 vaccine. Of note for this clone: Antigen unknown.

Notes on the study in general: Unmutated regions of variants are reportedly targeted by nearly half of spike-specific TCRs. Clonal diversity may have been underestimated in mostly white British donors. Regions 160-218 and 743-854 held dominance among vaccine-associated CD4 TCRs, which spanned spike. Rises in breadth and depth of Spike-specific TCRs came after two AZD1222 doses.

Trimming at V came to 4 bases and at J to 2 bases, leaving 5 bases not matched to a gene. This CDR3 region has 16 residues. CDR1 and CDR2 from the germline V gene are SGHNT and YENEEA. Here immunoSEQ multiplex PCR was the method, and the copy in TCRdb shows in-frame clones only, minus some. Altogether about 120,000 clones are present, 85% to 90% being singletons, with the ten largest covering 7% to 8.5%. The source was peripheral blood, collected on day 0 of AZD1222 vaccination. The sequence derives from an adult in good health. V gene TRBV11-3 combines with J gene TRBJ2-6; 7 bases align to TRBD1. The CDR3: CASSSATGAGANVLTF. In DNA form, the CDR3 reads TGTGCCAGCAGCTCGGCAACAGGGGCTGGGGCCAACGTCCTGACTTTC.